These 17 T cell receptor beta chains were sequenced from one sample in a study of blood T cell repertoires in COVID-19. Some clones are missing from TCRdb's copy, which holds only in-frame ones; the method was immunoSEQ multiplex PCR. The data contain fewer than 400,000 clones, around 87% of them seen just once; the ten biggest clones take up around 3%. The sample consisted of peripheral blood. These receptors all come from a human donor in a cohort sampled during active COVID-19.

The chain links TRBV6-6 to TRBJ2-5, with 10 bases identical to TRBD2. Germline CDR1 reads MNHNY; CDR2 reads SVGAGI (reference sequence). CDR3 length: 23 residues. Germline trimming cut 7 bases from V and 4 bases from J; bases unmatched to any gene: 33. CDR3 residues: CASIYRHQSGGAGLKVRGETQYF. For the CDR3, the DNA is TGTGCCAGCATCTACCGACATCAGAGCGGGGGGGCTGGGTTAAAGGTTCGGGGAGAGACCCAGTACTTC.

This sequence joins TRBV15 and TRBJ2-5; 8 bases fit TRBD2. The CDR3 is made up of 15 amino acids. V lost 1 base to trimming and J lost 5 bases; unmatched junction nucleotides: 6. Germline CDR1 LNHNV, CDR2 YYDKDF (reference sequence). The CDR3 DNA is TGTGCCACCAGCAGAGGGCCGGGGGGGAGGGAGACCCAGTACTTC. This codes for CATSRGPGGRETQYF.

The chain combines TRBV30 with TRBJ2-2; D unresolved. This CDR3 has 12 amino acids. The ends were cut back, 3 bases at V and 5 bases at J, with 7 bases in the middle. Germline V CDR1 and CDR2: GTSNPN, SVGIG (reference sequence). CDR3 residues: CAWSRRTGELFF. For the CDR3, the DNA is TGTGCCTGGAGCCGGCGGACCGGGGAGCTGTTTTTT. The whole variable domain, remainder taken from reference TRBV30 and TRBJ2-2, is SQTIHQWPATLVQPVGSPLSLECTVEGTSNPNLYWYRQAAGRGLQLLFYSVGIGQISSEVPQNLSASRPQDRQFILSSKKLLLSDSGFYLCAWSRRTGELFFGEGSRLTVL.

J is TRBJ2-5 and V is TRBV4-2; 10 bases are a match to TRBD2. CDR3 size: 16 residues. Trimming took 3 bases from V and 4 from J; bases not matched to a gene: 8. CDR1 is LGHNA, CDR2 YNFKEQ, per germline. CDR3 protein: CASSQGSGGARETQYF. The CDR3 DNA reads TGTGCCAGCAGCCAGGGGAGCGGGGGGGCACGAGAGACCCAGTACTTC.

This clone was counted once. J is TRBJ1-3 and V is TRBV7-9; D may be TRBD1 (6 bases). CDR1 is SEHNR, CDR2 FQNEAQ, per germline (reference sequence). The CDR3 has 14 residues. The V and J ends lost 5 bases and 4 bases respectively, with 12 bases between them. The DNA for the CDR3 is TGTGCCAGCAGCACCTCAGGGGCCGGAAACACCATATATTTT. The encoded protein is CASSTSGAGNTIYF.

The chain has TRBV7-8 and TRBJ2-1; no firm D call. The CDR3 is made up of 18 amino acids. The ends were cut back, 0 bases at V and 0 bases at J, with 15 bases in the middle. CDR1 is SGHVS, CDR2 FQNEAQ, per germline. The CDR3 coding sequence is TGTGCCAGCAGCTTAGCGAGACCCAGACTGAGCTCCTACAATGAGCAGTTCTTC. This sequence encodes CASSLARPRLSSYNEQFF.

The V call is TRBV5-4, the J call TRBJ2-7; D gene uncertain. The germline V and J ends were trimmed by 7 bases and 1 base, with 9 bases remaining between them. This CDR3 contains 12 residues. Germline values: CDR1 SGHNT, CDR2 YYREEE (reference sequence). The CDR3: CASGASSYEQYF. Written as DNA, the CDR3 is TGTGCCAGCGGAGCCAGTTCCTACGAGCAGTACTTC.

This sequence joins TRBV18 and TRBJ1-6, with D possibly TRBD1 on 5 matching bases. In germline, CDR1 is KGHSH, CDR2 LQKENI. V was trimmed by 3 bases and J by 5 bases, leaving 11 bases between them. The CDR3 covers 15 residues. CDR3 sequence reads: CASSPGGVDNSPLHF. Written as DNA, the CDR3 is TGTGCCAGCTCACCCGGGGGGGTGGATAATTCACCCCTCCACTTT. Supplemented by reference TRBV18 and TRBJ1-6, the full variable domain reads NAGVMQNPRHLVRRRGQEARLRCSPMKGHSHVYWYRQLPEEGLKFMVYLQKENIIDESGMPKERFSAEFPKEGPSILRIQQVVRGDSAAYFCASSPGGVDNSPLHFGNGTRLTVT.

CDR3 protein: CASSPGQITDTQYF. The CDR3, as DNA: TGTGCCAGCTCCCCGGGACAGATCACAGATACGCAGTATTTT. The genes are TRBV18 and TRBJ2-3, with TRBD1 matching 7 bases. V trimming: 6 bases; J trimming: 2 bases; junction bases outside the gene matches: 5. The CDR3 contains 14 residues. Germline lookup yields CDR1 KGHSH and CDR2 LQKENI.

CDR3 in DNA: TGTGCCAGCAGTGAGTTCGGGGATGGCTACGAGCAGTACTTC. This encodes CASSEFGDGYEQYF. This chain links TRBV25-1 with TRBJ2-7, with D possibly matching TRBD2 (5 bases). The CDR3 runs to 14 residues. Germline V lookup: CDR1 MGHDK, CDR2 SYGVNS. Trimming took off 3 bases at V and 3 bases at J, with 12 bases between the two ends.

The rearrangement joins TRBV30 to TRBJ1-6, with TRBD1 as a possible D gene (5 bases). Germline CDR1 is GTSNPN and CDR2 is SVGIG (reference sequence). The germline V and J ends were trimmed by 0 bases and 2 bases, with 14 bases remaining between them. The CDR3 extends over 17 amino acids. CDR3 loop: CAWSVPGRVTYNSPLHF. The DNA of the CDR3 is TGTGCCTGGAGTGTACCGGGCAGGGTAACCTATAATTCACCCCTCCACTTT.

The V and J genes are TRBV5-1 and TRBJ2-3, with D possibly being TRBD1 (6 bases). Germline-derived CDR1 and CDR2 are SGHRS and YFSETQ. Trimming removed 0 bases from V and 2 bases from J, with 10 bases in between. This CDR3 contains 15 residues. The CDR3 DNA reads as TGCGCCAGCAGCTTGGTGGGACAATCCACAGATACGCAGTATTTT. Protein sequence: CASSLVGQSTDTQYF.

In DNA, the CDR3 is TGTGCCAGCAGTTTAAACAGGCTAACTGAAAAACTGTTTTTT. Translation gives CASSLNRLTEKLFF. V usage is TRBV27 and J usage is TRBJ1-4; tentative D call: TRBD1 (5 bases). From germline, CDR1 is MNHEY and CDR2 SMNVEV (reference sequence). The CDR3 consists of 14 residues. V lost 2 bases and J lost 7, with 11 bases in between.

The chain has TRBV30 and TRBJ2-1; 11 bases line up with TRBD2. This CDR3 is built from 14 residues. Germline lookup yields CDR1 GTSNPN and CDR2 SVGIG (reference sequence). V trimming: 3 bases; J trimming: 10 bases; junction bases outside the gene matches: 8. The CDR3 here is CAWREGLAEKEQFF. The CDR3 nucleotides are TGTGCCTGGAGGGAGGGACTAGCGGAGAAAGAGCAGTTCTTC. Drawing the rest from reference TRBV30 and TRBJ2-1, the complete variable domain is SQTIHQWPATLVQPVGSPLSLECTVEGTSNPNLYWYRQAAGRGLQLLFYSVGIGQISSEVPQNLSASRPQDRQFILSSKKLLLSDSGFYLCAWREGLAEKEQFFGPGTRLTVL.

This clone came up once. The J gene is TRBJ1-4, the V gene TRBV6-1; 12 nucleotides match TRBD1. CDR3 length: 15 amino acids. After removal of 6 bases from V and 6 bases from J, the junction contained 5 bases not matched to a gene. Per germline, CDR1 MNHNS and CDR2 SASEGT. The CDR3 nucleotides read TGTGCCAGCAGCCTGGGACAGGGGGCGCATGAAAAACTGTTTTTT. Translation gives CASSLGQGAHEKLFF.

The CDR3 DNA is TGTGCCAGCAGCTTACGAGATTCCTATAATTCACCCCTCCACTTT. Encoded protein: CASSLRDSYNSPLHF. The chain links TRBV7-2 to TRBJ1-6; D gene unclear. V was clipped by 2 bases and J by 1 base, with 6 bases between them. Germline V CDR1 and CDR2: SGHTA, FQGNSA. The CDR3 runs to 15 residues.

The chain carries TRBV3-1 (or the pseudogene TRBV3-2) and TRBJ1-1; D perhaps matches TRBD1 (5 bases). There are 13 residues in the CDR3. V lost 8 bases to trimming and J lost 1 base, with 11 bases between them. Germline CDR1 is LGHDT and CDR2 is YNNKEL (reference sequence). The CDR3 DNA is TGTGCCAGCCGCGGGACTGCGAACACTGAAGCTTTCTTT. Residues: CASRGTANTEAFF.